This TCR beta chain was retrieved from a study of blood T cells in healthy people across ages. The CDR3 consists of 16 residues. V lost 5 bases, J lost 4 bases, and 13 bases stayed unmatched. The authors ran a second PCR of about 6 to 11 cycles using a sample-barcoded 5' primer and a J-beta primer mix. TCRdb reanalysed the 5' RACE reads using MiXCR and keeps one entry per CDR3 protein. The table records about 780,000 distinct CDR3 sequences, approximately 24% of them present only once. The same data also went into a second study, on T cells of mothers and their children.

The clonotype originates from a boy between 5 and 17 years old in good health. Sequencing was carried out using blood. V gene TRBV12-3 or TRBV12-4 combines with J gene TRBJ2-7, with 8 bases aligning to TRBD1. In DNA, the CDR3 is TGTGCCAGCAGTCCGAACCAGGGGGCCGTTACATACGAGCAGTACTTC. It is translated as CASSPNQGAVTYEQYF.